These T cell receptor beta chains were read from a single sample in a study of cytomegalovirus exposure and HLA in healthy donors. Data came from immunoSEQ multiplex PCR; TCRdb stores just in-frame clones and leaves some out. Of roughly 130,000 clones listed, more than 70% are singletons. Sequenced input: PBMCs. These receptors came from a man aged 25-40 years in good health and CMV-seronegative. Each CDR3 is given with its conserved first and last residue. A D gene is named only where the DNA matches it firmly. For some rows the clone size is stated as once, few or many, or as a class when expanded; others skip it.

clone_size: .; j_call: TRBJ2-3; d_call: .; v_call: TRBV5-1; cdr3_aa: CASKERHAADTQYF; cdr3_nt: TGCGCCAGCAAAGAGCGCCACGCCGCAGATACGCAGTATTTT
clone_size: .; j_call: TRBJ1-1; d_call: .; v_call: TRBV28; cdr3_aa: CASSLTAYEAFF; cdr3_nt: TGTGCCAGCAGCTTGACAGCGTATGAAGCTTTCTTT
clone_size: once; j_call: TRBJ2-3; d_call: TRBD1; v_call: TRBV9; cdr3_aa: CASSTSDRAADTQYF; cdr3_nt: TGTGCCAGCAGCACCTCGGACAGGGCGGCAGATACGCAGTATTTT
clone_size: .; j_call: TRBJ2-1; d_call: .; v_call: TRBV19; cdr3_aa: CASMSGTSFPEQFF; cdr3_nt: TGTGCCAGTATGAGCGGGACATCTTTCCCCGAGCAGTTCTTC
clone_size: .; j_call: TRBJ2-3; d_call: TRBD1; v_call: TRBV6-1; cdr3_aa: CASSLGQVTDTQYF; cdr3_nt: TGTGCCAGCAGTCTGGGACAGGTCACAGATACGCAGTATTTT
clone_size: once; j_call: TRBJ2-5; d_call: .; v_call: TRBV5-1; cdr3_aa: CASFATGQGKETQYF; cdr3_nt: TGCGCCAGCTTTGCTACAGGGCAGGGGAAAGAGACCCAGTACTTC
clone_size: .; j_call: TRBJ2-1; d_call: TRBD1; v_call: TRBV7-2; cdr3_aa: CASSLTGLRTGRNEQFF; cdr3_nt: TGTGCCAGCAGCTTAACTGGTCTTAGGACAGGGCGGAATGAGCAGTTCTTC
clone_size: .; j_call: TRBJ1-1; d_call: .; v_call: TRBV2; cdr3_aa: CASKGLTATEAFF; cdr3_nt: TGTGCCAGCAAGGGTCTGACAGCCACTGAAGCTTTCTTT
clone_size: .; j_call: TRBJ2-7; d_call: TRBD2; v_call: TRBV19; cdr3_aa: CASSAGTSGYEQYF; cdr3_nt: TGTGCCAGTAGTGCCGGGACTAGCGGGTACGAGCAGTACTTC
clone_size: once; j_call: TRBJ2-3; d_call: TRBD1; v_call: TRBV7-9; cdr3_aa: CASSDTGGGSTDTQYF; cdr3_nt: TGTGCCAGCAGCGATACAGGGGGAGGAAGCACAGATACGCAGTATTTT
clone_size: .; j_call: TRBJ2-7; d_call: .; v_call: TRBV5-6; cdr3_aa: CASSNAGTRSYEQYF; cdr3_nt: TGTGCCAGCAGCAACGCCGGGACACGCTCCTACGAGCAGTACTTC
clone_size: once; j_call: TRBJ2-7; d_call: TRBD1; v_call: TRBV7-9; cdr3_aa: CASNPDRGGYEQYF; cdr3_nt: TGTGCCAGCAACCCTGACAGGGGGGGGTACGAGCAGTACTTC